This note documents a single T cell receptor beta chain sequence. What it recognizes is unknown. Sequenced by immunoSEQ multiplex PCR; TCRdb stores in-frame clones only, minus some. The top ten clones hold around 0.76% of a sample with 100,000 to 140,000 clones, approximately 90% of them seen once. Germline CDR1 SGDLS, CDR2 YYNGEE. V was pared by 0 bases and J by 4 bases, with 3 bases of the junction left unmatched. The CDR3 is 17 residues long. The data derive from a study of graft-versus-host responses after intestinal transplantation. The wider study: Transplants were multivisceral, liver-intestinal, or isolated intestinal. Anti-thymocyte globulin induction was given to all recipients, followed by tacrolimus and steroids for two to four years.

General observations from the study: Graft-donor T cell macrochimerism in patients accompanied high graft-versus-host to host-versus-graft clonal ratios in allografts. Recipient marrow held GvH clones, some first seen in ileum or blood.

This chain links TRBV9 with TRBJ2-3; the match to TRBD2 covers 15 bases. This sample comprised unstimulated CD4+ T cells sorted from spleen or lymph node cells, obtained before transplant. This TCR derives from a human donor who was the organ donor for an intestinal transplant. DNA for the CDR3: TGTGCCAGCAGCGTAGCGGGACTAGCGGGGGGCTCAGATACGCAGTATTTT. Protein product: CASSVAGLAGGSDTQYF.